Below, 7 T cell receptor beta chains from the same sample are listed, as sequenced in a study of blood T cell repertoires in COVID-19. The repertoire was sequenced with immunoSEQ multiplex PCR; TCRdb's copy has only in-frame clones and lacks some. The sample carries 90,000 or so clones, less than 90% recorded once. Sequenced input: peripheral blood. The origin of the receptors is a human donor in a cohort sampled during active COVID-19.

V usage is TRBV7-9 and J usage is TRBJ2-5; 9 bases fit TRBD2. Losses at the gene ends were 3 bases for V and 0 bases for J; bases not matched to a gene: 5. The germline CDR1 and CDR2 sequences are SEHNR and FQNEAQ (reference sequence). CDR3 length equals 16 residues. CDR3 protein: CASSFGGRVYQETQYF. The CDR3 DNA reads TGTGCCAGCAGCTTCGGCGGGAGGGTGTACCAAGAGACCCAGTACTTC.

The chain uses TRBV21-1 and TRBJ2-7; TRBD1 was called by the table and not checked on the DNA. TRBV21-1 is designated a pseudogene. CDR3 size: 17 residues. Here the CDR3 DNA reads TGTGCCAGCAGCAACCCGACAGGCTTACAGTACTCCTACGAGCAGTACTTC. Amino acid sequence: CASSNPTGLQYSYEQYF.

V and J are TRBV3-1 (or the pseudogene TRBV3-2) and TRBJ2-3; 10 bases fit TRBD2. Germline lookup yields CDR1 LGHDT and CDR2 YNNKEL (reference sequence). V lost 5 bases and J lost 0; bases outside the gene matches: 17. The CDR3 consists of 20 residues. DNA for the CDR3: TGTGCCAGCAGCTTTTACCCCGGGATTCTAGCGGGAGTTAGCACAGATACGCAGTATTTT. Translated, it gives CASSFYPGILAGVSTDTQYF.

The CDR3 DNA reads TGTGCCAGTATCCATGGGGCGTATGGCTACACCTTC. Translated, it gives CASIHGAYGYTF. V and J are TRBV19 and TRBJ1-2; tentative D call: TRBD1 (5 bases). The V gene lost 7 bases and the J gene lost 5 bases, with 11 bases spanning the gap. Germline-derived CDR1 and CDR2 are LNHDA and SQIVND (reference sequence). This CDR3 is built from 12 residues.

Comment on this clone: The same CDR3 is also encoded by other DNA sequences in this sample. The chain couples TRBV5-1 to TRBJ1-1; a weak D match, TRBD1 (6 bases). With 1 base removed from V and 1 base from J, the gap between germline ends came to 8 bases. The CDR3 is made up of 14 amino acids. CDR1 is SGHRS, CDR2 YFSETQ, per germline. The CDR3 reads CASSLTGTNTEAFF. For the CDR3, the DNA is TGCGCCAGCAGCTTGACAGGGACGAACACTGAAGCTTTCTTT. Full variable domain (missing parts from reference TRBV5-1 and TRBJ1-1): KAGVTQTPRYLIKTRGQQVTLSCSPISGHRSVSWYQQTPGQGLQFLFEYFSETQRNKGNFPGRFSGRQFSNSRSEMNVSTLELGDSALYLCASSLTGTNTEAFFGQGTRLTVV.

This clone was counted a single time. At the DNA level, this CDR3 is encoded by other sequences in the same sample as well. The rearrangement uses TRBV4-3 and TRBJ1-5, with D hard to call. Trimming cost V 0 bases and J 3 bases, with 3 bases left between them. The CDR3 spans 13 residues. Germline V CDR1 and CDR2: LGHNA, YSLEER. CDR3 sequence: CASSQDNNQPQHF. As DNA, the CDR3 is TGCGCCAGCAGCCAAGATAACAATCAGCCCCAGCATTTT.

The genes are TRBV7-6 and TRBJ1-3; D is undetermined. This CDR3 comprises 16 residues. Between the trimmed V and J ends, which lost 1 base and 4 bases, there was a span of 14 bases. Germline V CDR1 and CDR2: SGHVS, FNYEAQ. CDR3 protein: CASSLGSGVPGNTIYF. The CDR3 DNA sequence: TGTGCCAGCAGCTTAGGTAGCGGGGTTCCGGGAAACACCATATATTTT.